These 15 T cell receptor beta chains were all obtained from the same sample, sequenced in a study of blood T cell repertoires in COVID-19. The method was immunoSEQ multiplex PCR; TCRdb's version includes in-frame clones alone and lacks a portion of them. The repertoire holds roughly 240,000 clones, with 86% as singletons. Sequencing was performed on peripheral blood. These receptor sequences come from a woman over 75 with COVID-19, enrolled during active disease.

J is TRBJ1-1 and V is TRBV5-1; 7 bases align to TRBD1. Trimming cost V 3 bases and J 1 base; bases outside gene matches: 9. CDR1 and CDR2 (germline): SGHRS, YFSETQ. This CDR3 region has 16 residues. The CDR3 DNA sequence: TGCGCCAGCAGCTCGACTAACACAGGGGCGAACACTGAAGCTTTCTTT. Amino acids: CASSSTNTGANTEAFF.

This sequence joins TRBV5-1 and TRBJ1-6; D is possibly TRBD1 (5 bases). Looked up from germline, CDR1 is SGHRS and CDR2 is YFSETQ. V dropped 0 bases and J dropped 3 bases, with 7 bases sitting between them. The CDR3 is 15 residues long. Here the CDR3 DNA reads TGCGCCAGCAGCTTGGCAGGGAACTATAATTCACCCCTCCACTTT. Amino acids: CASSLAGNYNSPLHF.

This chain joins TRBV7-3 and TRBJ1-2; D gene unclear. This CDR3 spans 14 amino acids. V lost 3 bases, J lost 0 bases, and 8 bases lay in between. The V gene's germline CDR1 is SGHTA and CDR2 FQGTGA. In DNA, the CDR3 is TGTGCCAGCAGCTTGCTGGAGACTAACTATGGCTACACCTTC. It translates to CASSLLETNYGYTF.

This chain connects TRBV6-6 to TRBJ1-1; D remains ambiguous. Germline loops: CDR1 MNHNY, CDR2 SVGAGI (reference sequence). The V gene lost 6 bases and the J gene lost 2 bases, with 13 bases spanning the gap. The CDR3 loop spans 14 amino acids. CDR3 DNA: TGTGCCAGCAGCGCCAACGGGGTTAACACTGAAGCTTTCTTT. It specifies CASSANGVNTEAFF.

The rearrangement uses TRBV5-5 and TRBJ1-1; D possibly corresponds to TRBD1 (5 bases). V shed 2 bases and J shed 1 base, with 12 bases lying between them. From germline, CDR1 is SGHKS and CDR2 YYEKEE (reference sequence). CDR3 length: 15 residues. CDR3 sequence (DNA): TGTGCCAGCAGCTTATGGGACTCCGCGAACACTGAAGCTTTCTTT. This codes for CASSLWDSANTEAFF.

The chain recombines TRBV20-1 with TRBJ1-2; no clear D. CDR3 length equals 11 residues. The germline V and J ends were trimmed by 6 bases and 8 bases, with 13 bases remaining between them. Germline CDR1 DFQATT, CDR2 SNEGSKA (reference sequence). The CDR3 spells CSAARLEGYTF. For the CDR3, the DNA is TGCAGTGCAGCCCGACTGGAGGGCTACACCTTC.

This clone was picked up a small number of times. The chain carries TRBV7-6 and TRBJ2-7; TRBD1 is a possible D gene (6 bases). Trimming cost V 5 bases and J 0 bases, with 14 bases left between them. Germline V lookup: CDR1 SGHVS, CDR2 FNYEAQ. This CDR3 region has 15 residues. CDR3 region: CASSDPGQASYEQYF. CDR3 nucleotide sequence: TGTGCCAGCAGCGATCCGGGACAAGCCTCCTACGAGCAGTACTTC.

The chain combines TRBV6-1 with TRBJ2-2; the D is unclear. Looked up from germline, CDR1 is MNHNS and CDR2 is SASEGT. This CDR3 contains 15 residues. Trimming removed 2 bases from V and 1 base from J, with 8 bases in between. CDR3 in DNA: TGTGCCAGCAGTGAATACAGAATGAACACCGGGGAGCTGTTTTTT. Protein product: CASSEYRMNTGELFF.

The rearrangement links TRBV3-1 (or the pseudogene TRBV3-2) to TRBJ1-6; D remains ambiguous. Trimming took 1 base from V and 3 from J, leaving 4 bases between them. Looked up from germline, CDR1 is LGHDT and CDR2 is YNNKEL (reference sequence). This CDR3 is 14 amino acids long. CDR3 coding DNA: TGTGCCAGCAGCCAAGCCATCTATAATTCACCCCTCCACTTT. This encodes CASSQAIYNSPLHF.

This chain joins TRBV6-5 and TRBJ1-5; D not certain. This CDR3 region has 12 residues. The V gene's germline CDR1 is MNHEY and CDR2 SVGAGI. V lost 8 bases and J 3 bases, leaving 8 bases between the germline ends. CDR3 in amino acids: CASSQDNQPQHF. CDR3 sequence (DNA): TGTGCCAGCTCCCAGGACAATCAGCCCCAGCATTTT.

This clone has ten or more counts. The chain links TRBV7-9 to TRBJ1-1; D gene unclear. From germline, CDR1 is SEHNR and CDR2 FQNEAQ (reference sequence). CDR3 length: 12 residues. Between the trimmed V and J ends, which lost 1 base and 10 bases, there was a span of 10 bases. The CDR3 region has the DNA TGTGCCAGCAGCTTAGGTTCCAAGAGAGCTTTCTTT. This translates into CASSLGSKRAFF. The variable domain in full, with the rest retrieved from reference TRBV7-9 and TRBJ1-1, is DTGVSQNPRHKITKRGQNVTFRCDPISEHNRLYWYRQTLGQGPEFLTYFQNEAQLEKSRLLSDRFSAERPKGSFSTLEIQRTEQGDSAMYLCASSLGSKRAFFGQGTRLTVV.

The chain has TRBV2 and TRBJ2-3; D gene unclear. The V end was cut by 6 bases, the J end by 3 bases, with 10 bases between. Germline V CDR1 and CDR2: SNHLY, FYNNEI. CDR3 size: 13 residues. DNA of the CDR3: TGTGCCAGCAGGGCGTGGGCAACAGATACGCAGTATTTT. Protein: CASRAWATDTQYF.

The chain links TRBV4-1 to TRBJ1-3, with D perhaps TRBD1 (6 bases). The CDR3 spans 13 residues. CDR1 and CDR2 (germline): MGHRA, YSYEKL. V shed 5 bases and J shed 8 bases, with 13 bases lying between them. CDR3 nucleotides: TGCGCCAGCAGCGGGTTGCCAGGGGACACCATATATTTT. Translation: CASSGLPGDTIYF.

Written as DNA, the CDR3 is TGCGCCAGCAGCTTGGTTGCCCTGACAGCTTATGGTATGAACACTGAAGCTTTCTTT. Its translation: CASSLVALTAYGMNTEAFF. The V call is TRBV5-1, the J call TRBJ1-1; tentatively, D is TRBD1 (5 bases). V was clipped by 0 bases and J by 0 bases, with 21 bases between them. This CDR3 is 19 amino acids long. Germline V gives CDR1 SGHRS, CDR2 YFSETQ.

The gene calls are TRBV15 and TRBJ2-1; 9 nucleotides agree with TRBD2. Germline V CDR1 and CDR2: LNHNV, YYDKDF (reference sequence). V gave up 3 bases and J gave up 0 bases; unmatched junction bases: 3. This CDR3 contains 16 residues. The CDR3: CATSRLAGNSYNEQFF. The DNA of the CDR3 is TGTGCCACCAGCAGGCTAGCGGGGAACTCCTACAATGAGCAGTTCTTC.